The 16 T cell receptor beta chains below were found in one sample sequenced in a study of cytomegalovirus exposure and HLA in healthy donors (dated by TCRdb to about 2017). Libraries were prepared through the immunoSEQ multiplex PCR assay. A mixture of 60 forward primers for TCR Vbeta segments and 13 reverse primers for TCR Jbeta segments was used in the multiplex PCR. This is the immuneACCESS table as TCRdb keeps it, with only in-frame sequences that have V and J called. A part of the clones is gone; compared with another copy, unresolved V genes explain less than half, and the rest is unexplained. The sample records about 200,000 clones, approximately 79% of which are singletons. In total, the top ten clones hold around 1.7% of the sample. The specimen was PBMCs. Receptors were obtained from a man aged 45 to 65 in good health and CMV-seronegative.

This clone turned up a few times. The chain is built from TRBV10-3 and TRBJ2-5; no clear D. Trimming took 0 bases from V and 5 from J, leaving 7 bases between them. In germline, CDR1 is ENHRY, CDR2 SYGVKD. The CDR3 spans 13 residues. The CDR3 sequence: CAISESWRETQYF. CDR3 in DNA: TGTGCCATCAGTGAGTCATGGCGGGAGACCCAGTACTTC.

As for this clone: The junction differs from germline at one of its ends, possibly a read error. The rearrangement links TRBV5-4 to TRBJ2-1, with 12 bases that match TRBD2. The CDR3 is 19 amino acids. Germline V gives CDR1 SGHNT, CDR2 YYREEE (reference sequence). CDR3 sequence reads: CANSPRDTLLAGGGNEQFF. The CDR3 region has the DNA TGTGCCAACAGCCCCCGGGACACACTACTAGCGGGAGGAGGGAATGAGCAGTTCTTC. Full variable domain (outside the CDR3, taken from reference TRBV5-4 and TRBJ2-1): ETGVTQSPTHLIKTRGQQVTLRCSSQSGHNTVSWYQQALGQGPQFIFQYYREEENGRGNFPPRFSGLQFPNYSSELNVNALELDDSALYLCANSPRDTLLAGGGNEQFFGPGTRLTVL.

The chain combines TRBV18 with TRBJ1-2; no clear D. Germline CDR1 KGHSH, CDR2 LQKENI. V gave up 5 bases and J gave up 2 bases, with 12 bases separating them. This CDR3 region has 14 residues. The CDR3 nucleotides read TGTGCCAGCTCATCCGGGAGGCAGAACTATGGCTACACCTTC. This translates into CASSSGRQNYGYTF. Full variable domain (outside the CDR3, taken from reference TRBV18 and TRBJ1-2): NAGVMQNPRHLVRRRGQEARLRCSPMKGHSHVYWYRQLPEEGLKFMVYLQKENIIDESGMPKERFSAEFPKEGPSILRIQQVVRGDSAAYFCASSSGRQNYGYTFGSGTRLTVV.

This clone was picked up a small number of times. The CDR3 here is CASSSYSGRINTGELFF. The CDR3 DNA reads as TGTGCCAGCAGCTCCTATAGCGGGAGGATTAACACCGGGGAGCTGTTTTTT. The rearrangement uses TRBV11-2 and TRBJ2-2; TRBD2 aligns across 10 bases. CDR3 size: 17 residues. After removal of 4 bases from V and 2 bases from J, the junction contained 7 bases not matched to a gene. Germline V CDR1 and CDR2: SGHAT, FQNNGV.

The V call is TRBV6-6, the J call TRBJ1-2, with D perhaps TRBD1 (6 bases). This CDR3 is 14 amino acids long. Per germline, CDR1 MNHNY and CDR2 SVGAGI (reference sequence). The germline V and J ends were trimmed by 2 bases and 8 bases, with 15 bases remaining between them. This CDR3 reads CASSYGLGQGGYTF. CDR3 coding DNA: TGTGCCAGCAGTTACGGGCTGGGCCAGGGGGGCTACACCTTC.

The V and J genes are TRBV7-2 and TRBJ1-2, with no clear D. CDR3 length: 13 residues. Germline assignment: CDR1 SGHTA and CDR2 FQGNSA. V was clipped by 1 base and J by 4 bases, with 7 bases between them. The CDR3 coding sequence is TGTGCCAGCAGCTTAGGGTCAGGCTATGGCTACACCTTC. Its translation: CASSLGSGYGYTF.

The chain recombines TRBV9 with TRBJ2-3, with TRBD2 matching 14 bases. The trim removed 1 base at V and 11 bases at J, leaving 15 bases unmatched. This CDR3 is built from 18 residues. From germline, CDR1 is SGDLS and CDR2 YYNGEE. The CDR3 sequence: CASSVTRLAGGPGDGQYF. The DNA for the CDR3 is TGTGCCAGCAGCGTAACCCGACTAGCGGGAGGGCCGGGGGACGGGCAGTATTTT.

This chain links TRBV2 with TRBJ2-1, with 7 bases matching TRBD2. V trimming: 6 bases; J trimming: 0 bases; junction bases outside the gene matches: 2. The CDR3 has 14 residues. Germline CDR1 and CDR2: SNHLY and FYNNEI. The DNA for the CDR3 is TGTGCCAGCAGACCGGGGGGCTCCTACAATGAGCAGTTCTTC. Its translation is CASRPGGSYNEQFF.

The V gene is TRBV6-5, the J gene TRBJ1-1, with 8 bases aligning to TRBD1. The CDR3 extends over 15 amino acids. Germline V gene lookup returns CDR1 MNHEY and CDR2 SVGAGI. The junction had 9 bases not matched to a gene; V was cut back by 6 bases and J by 3 bases. This chain's CDR3 is CASRATQGAHTEAFF. The DNA of the CDR3 is TGTGCCAGCAGGGCAACCCAGGGGGCTCACACTGAAGCTTTCTTT.

The chain uses TRBV6-1 and TRBJ2-5; maybe TRBD2 (6 bases). The end of the DNA is better explained by TRBJ2-7, so the J call may be wrong. This CDR3 has 13 amino acids. The germline V gene encodes CDR1 MNHNS and CDR2 SASEGT. The CDR3 here is CATQEGQSYEQYF. The CDR3 DNA reads as TGTGCCACCCAGGAGGGGCAATCCTACGAGCAGTACTTC.

J is TRBJ2-3 and V is TRBV5-1; 10 bases align to TRBD2. The CDR3 spans 16 residues. The V gene's germline CDR1 is SGHRS and CDR2 YFSETQ. V lost 4 bases to trimming and J lost 0 bases; unmatched junction nucleotides: 5. CDR3 in DNA: TGCGCCAGCAGCCAATGGACTAGCGGAAGCACAGATACGCAGTATTTT. This codes for CASSQWTSGSTDTQYF.

The chain is built from TRBV4-1 and TRBJ2-7, with 11 bases fitting TRBD1. This CDR3 is 15 amino acids long. Germline loops: CDR1 MGHRA, CDR2 YSYEKL. Trimming at V came to 5 bases and at J to 5 bases, leaving 8 bases not matched to a gene. The DNA for the CDR3 is TGCGCCAGCAGCTCGGCGTTGGGACAGGGGGACGAGCAGTACTTC. This translates into CASSSALGQGDEQYF.

The chain employs TRBV4-1 and TRBJ1-4; unclear D gene. The germline V gene encodes CDR1 MGHRA and CDR2 YSYEKL. This CDR3 spans 15 amino acids. V lost 1 base to trimming and J lost 0 bases, with 6 bases between them. CDR3 loop: CASSQGQATNEKLFF. In DNA, the CDR3 is TGCGCCAGCAGCCAAGGACAAGCAACTAATGAAAAACTGTTTTTT.

In nucleotides, the CDR3 is TGTGCCAGCAGTCCCCTACAGGGATTGAACACTGAAGCTTTCTTT. Protein: CASSPLQGLNTEAFF. The chain couples TRBV27 to TRBJ1-1; tentative D call: TRBD1 (6 bases). The CDR3 length is 15 residues. The germline V and J ends were trimmed by 5 bases and 0 bases, with 13 bases remaining between them. The germline gives CDR1 MNHEY, CDR2 SMNVEV (reference sequence).

This clone was seen a single time. The chain couples TRBV7-2 to TRBJ2-1; 7 positions agree with TRBD1. The CDR3 extends over 14 amino acids. Germline CDR1 and CDR2: SGHTA and FQGNSA. The junction had 10 bases not matched to a gene; V was cut back by 7 bases and J by 7 bases. CDR3 protein: CASMGDSGGNEQFF. The CDR3 region has the DNA TGTGCCAGCATGGGGGACAGCGGTGGTAATGAGCAGTTCTTC.

This chain joins TRBV5-1 and TRBJ1-4; tentative D call: TRBD1 (5 bases). This CDR3 region has 16 residues. Between the trimmed V and J ends, which lost 0 bases and 5 bases, there was a span of 14 bases. Per germline, CDR1 SGHRS and CDR2 YFSETQ. The CDR3 region is CASSLVGGDGNEKLFF. Here the CDR3 DNA reads TGCGCCAGCAGCTTGGTGGGAGGGGACGGCAATGAAAAACTGTTTTTT.